Listed below are T cell receptor beta chains from one sample, sequenced in a study of T-cell memory formation after mild COVID-19. TCRdb recomputed calls from the 5' RACE reads with MiXCR, one row per CDR3 protein. Of some 320,000 distinct CDR3 sequences in the sample, 13% to 15% were seen once. The specimen sequenced was PBMCs or a T cell subset sorted from them (not recorded which). These receptors were taken from a young man who had mild COVID-19 (a few samples of this study predate the infection). Cell type and time point are not known. The CDR3 runs from the conserved cysteine through the conserved F or W. The D gene is left open where the match is weak. Only part of the rows carry a size: once, few, many, or a class if the clone is expanded.

d_call: TRBD1; j_call: TRBJ1-5; v_call: TRBV4-2; clone_size: few; cdr3_aa: CASSQDSLRTGSNQPQHF; cdr3_nt: TGTGCCAGCAGCCAAGATTCTCTACGGACAGGGAGCAATCAGCCCCAGCATTTT
d_call: TRBD1; j_call: TRBJ2-5; v_call: TRBV6-5; clone_size: many; cdr3_aa: CASSHQGAETQYF; cdr3_nt: TGTGCCAGCAGCCACCAGGGGGCTGAGACCCAGTACTTC
d_call: TRBD2; j_call: TRBJ2-1; v_call: TRBV20-1; clone_size: .; cdr3_aa: CSARDRGGYNEQFF; cdr3_nt: TGCAGTGCTAGAGATCGGGGGGGATACAATGAGCAGTTCTTC
d_call: .; j_call: TRBJ2-7; v_call: TRBV5-4; clone_size: few; cdr3_aa: CASSLWASYEQYF; cdr3_nt: TGTGCCAGCAGCTTGTGGGCCTCCTACGAGCAGTACTTC
d_call: TRBD1; j_call: TRBJ1-1; v_call: TRBV6-5; clone_size: .; cdr3_aa: CASRTGPGYTEAFF; cdr3_nt: TGTGCCAGCAGGACAGGGCCAGGCTACACTGAAGCTTTCTTT
d_call: TRBD2; j_call: TRBJ2-1; v_call: TRBV29-1; clone_size: few; cdr3_aa: CSDKRGLREFF; cdr3_nt: TGCAGCGATAAGCGGGGCCTACGCGAGTTCTTC
d_call: TRBD2; j_call: TRBJ2-5; v_call: TRBV6-2/TRBV6-3; clone_size: few; cdr3_aa: CASSYSSFLAGNQETQYF; cdr3_nt: TGTGCCAGCAGTTACTCGAGCTTTTTAGCGGGGAACCAAGAGACCCAGTACTTC
d_call: .; j_call: TRBJ2-1; v_call: TRBV11-3; clone_size: few; cdr3_aa: CASSLDQGGTSTNNEQFF; cdr3_nt: TGTGCCAGCAGCTTAGATCAAGGGGGGACGTCCACCAACAATGAGCAGTTCTTC
d_call: .; j_call: TRBJ1-6; v_call: TRBV7-2; clone_size: many; cdr3_aa: CASSFQASYNSPLHF; cdr3_nt: TGTGCCAGCAGCTTTCAAGCTTCATATAATTCACCCCTCCACTTT
d_call: .; j_call: TRBJ1-2; v_call: TRBV4-2; clone_size: .; cdr3_aa: CASSHARGGYTF; cdr3_nt: TGTGCCAGCAGCCACGCCCGGGGTGGCTACACCTTC
d_call: TRBD1; j_call: TRBJ1-1; v_call: TRBV7-9; clone_size: few; cdr3_aa: CASSSGTGAAWTEAFF; cdr3_nt: TGTGCCAGCAGCTCGGGGACAGGGGCCGCGTGGACTGAAGCTTTCTTT
d_call: .; j_call: TRBJ2-7; v_call: TRBV4-1; clone_size: .; cdr3_aa: CASGHGSEQYF; cdr3_nt: TGCGCCAGCGGTCACGGAAGCGAGCAGTACTTC
d_call: TRBD2; j_call: TRBJ2-3; v_call: TRBV5-1; clone_size: .; cdr3_aa: CASSRSGGYTDTQYF; cdr3_nt: TGCGCCAGCAGCCGAAGCGGGGGGTACACAGATACGCAGTATTTT
d_call: .; j_call: TRBJ1-2; v_call: TRBV20-1; clone_size: few; cdr3_aa: CSARGPGGYGYTF; cdr3_nt: TGCAGTGCTAGAGGCCCGGGGGGCTATGGCTACACCTTC
d_call: .; j_call: TRBJ1-5; v_call: TRBV6-5; clone_size: .; cdr3_aa: CASSYGRHQPQHF; cdr3_nt: TGTGCCAGCAGTTATGGCCGCCATCAGCCCCAGCATTTT
d_call: .; j_call: TRBJ2-2; v_call: TRBV7-2; clone_size: .; cdr3_aa: CASSPELARTGELFF; cdr3_nt: TGTGCCAGCAGCCCAGAGTTGGCGCGCACCGGGGAGCTGTTTTTT
d_call: .; j_call: TRBJ1-1; v_call: TRBV11-2; clone_size: .; cdr3_aa: CASSSPRGVAEAFF; cdr3_nt: TGTGCCAGCAGCTCCCCAAGGGGAGTAGCTGAAGCTTTCTTT
d_call: .; j_call: TRBJ1-4; v_call: TRBV7-9; clone_size: few; cdr3_aa: CASSFGTPGEKLFF; cdr3_nt: TGTGCCAGCAGCTTCGGGACACCGGGTGAAAAACTGTTTTTT
d_call: .; j_call: TRBJ1-1; v_call: TRBV6-2/TRBV6-3; clone_size: .; cdr3_aa: CASSNDGYTEAFF; cdr3_nt: TGTGCCAGCAGCAACGATGGTTACACTGAAGCTTTCTTT
d_call: .; j_call: TRBJ2-7; v_call: TRBV20-1; clone_size: .; cdr3_aa: CSAHRRAEGEQYF; cdr3_nt: TGCAGTGCTCACAGGAGGGCCGAGGGGGAGCAGTACTTC
d_call: TRBD2; j_call: TRBJ2-3; v_call: TRBV29-1; clone_size: .; cdr3_aa: CSVEGGGSDTQYF; cdr3_nt: TGCAGCGTTGAAGGGGGAGGGTCAGATACGCAGTATTTT
d_call: .; j_call: TRBJ1-1; v_call: TRBV10-3; clone_size: .; cdr3_aa: CAISENQQGPSTEAFF; cdr3_nt: TGTGCCATCAGTGAGAATCAACAGGGCCCTTCAACTGAAGCTTTCTTT
d_call: TRBD2; j_call: TRBJ2-7; v_call: TRBV10-3; clone_size: few; cdr3_aa: CAIWAGTSSYEQYF; cdr3_nt: TGTGCCATCTGGGCCGGGACTAGCTCCTACGAGCAGTACTTC
d_call: .; j_call: TRBJ1-1; v_call: TRBV25-1; clone_size: .; cdr3_aa: CASSEIHGGTEAFF; cdr3_nt: TGTGCCAGCAGTGAAATTCACGGGGGCACTGAAGCTTTCTTT
d_call: TRBD1; j_call: TRBJ1-4; v_call: TRBV7-2; clone_size: .; cdr3_aa: CASRFGQGGITNEKLFF; cdr3_nt: TGTGCCAGCAGATTTGGACAGGGTGGTATAACTAATGAAAAACTGTTTTTT
d_call: TRBD1; j_call: TRBJ1-1; v_call: TRBV7-9; clone_size: many; cdr3_aa: CAETGTGIGENTEAFF; cdr3_nt: TGTGCCGAAACCGGGACAGGGATTGGGGAGAACACTGAAGCTTTCTTT
d_call: .; j_call: TRBJ2-2; v_call: TRBV7-2; clone_size: .; cdr3_aa: CASSTYKGSNTGELFF; cdr3_nt: TGTGCCAGCAGCACCTACAAGGGATCAAACACCGGGGAGCTGTTTTTT
d_call: .; j_call: TRBJ1-4; v_call: TRBV2; clone_size: few; cdr3_aa: CASRAIPNEKLFF; cdr3_nt: TGTGCCAGCAGGGCGATTCCTAATGAAAAACTGTTTTTT
d_call: .; j_call: TRBJ1-3; v_call: TRBV9; clone_size: few; cdr3_aa: CASSVGADTSGNTIYF; cdr3_nt: TGTGCCAGCAGCGTAGGGGCCGACACCTCTGGAAACACCATATATTTT
d_call: TRBD2; j_call: TRBJ2-5; v_call: TRBV23-1; clone_size: few; cdr3_aa: CASSQNSEGSSGEETQYF; cdr3_nt: TGCGCCAGCAGTCAAAACTCGGAGGGGTCTAGCGGGGAAGAGACCCAGTACTTC
d_call: TRBD2; j_call: TRBJ2-1; v_call: TRBV2; clone_size: few; cdr3_aa: CASSEPQRGSYNEQFF; cdr3_nt: TGTGCCAGCAGTGAACCCCAGCGGGGGAGTTACAATGAGCAGTTCTTC
d_call: .; j_call: TRBJ2-3; v_call: TRBV20-1; clone_size: .; cdr3_aa: CSADRNRVDTQYF; cdr3_nt: TGCAGTGCCGACAGAAATCGAGTAGATACGCAGTATTTT
d_call: .; j_call: TRBJ1-2; v_call: TRBV7-2; clone_size: .; cdr3_aa: CASYRPLGRVYGYTF; cdr3_nt: TGTGCCAGTTATCGGCCTCTCGGACGGGTATATGGCTACACCTTC
d_call: TRBD1; j_call: TRBJ1-2; v_call: TRBV7-2; clone_size: .; cdr3_aa: CASSLQGQGRWYGYTF; cdr3_nt: TGTGCCAGCAGCCTCCAGGGACAGGGTCGGTGGTATGGCTACACCTTC
d_call: .; j_call: TRBJ2-3; v_call: TRBV7-3; clone_size: many; cdr3_aa: CASSLESSTDTQYF; cdr3_nt: TGTGCCAGCAGCTTAGAAAGTAGCACAGATACGCAGTATTTT
d_call: .; j_call: TRBJ2-5; v_call: TRBV10-3; clone_size: few; cdr3_aa: CAISEDRDDPVETQYF; cdr3_nt: TGTGCCATCAGTGAGGACCGGGACGACCCCGTTGAGACCCAGTACTTC
d_call: TRBD1; j_call: TRBJ1-4; v_call: TRBV28; clone_size: .; cdr3_aa: CASSLSVGQGARWREKLFF; cdr3_nt: TGTGCCAGCAGTTTAAGTGTGGGACAGGGGGCGAGATGGAGGGAAAAACTGTTTTTT
d_call: TRBD2; j_call: TRBJ2-7; v_call: TRBV20-1; clone_size: .; cdr3_aa: CSAPRASGGSSYEQYF; cdr3_nt: TGCAGTGCTCCTAGGGCTAGCGGGGGGTCCTCCTACGAGCAGTACTTC
d_call: .; j_call: TRBJ1-1; v_call: TRBV5-4; clone_size: .; cdr3_aa: CASSPSRFGTEAFF; cdr3_nt: TGTGCCAGCAGCCCGTCGCGGTTCGGCACTGAAGCTTTCTTT
d_call: .; j_call: TRBJ2-5; v_call: TRBV11-2; clone_size: .; cdr3_aa: CASRDNKWKETQYF; cdr3_nt: TGTGCCAGCAGAGATAACAAGTGGAAAGAGACCCAGTACTTC
d_call: .; j_call: TRBJ2-5; v_call: TRBV3-1; clone_size: many; cdr3_aa: CASSQEGGGLQETQYF; cdr3_nt: TGTGCCAGCAGCCAAGAAGGAGGCGGGCTCCAAGAGACCCAGTACTTC
d_call: .; j_call: TRBJ2-5; v_call: TRBV7-2; clone_size: .; cdr3_aa: CASSRPVQETQYF; cdr3_nt: TGTGCCAGCAGCCGCCCAGTCCAAGAGACCCAGTACTTC
d_call: TRBD1; j_call: TRBJ1-2; v_call: TRBV12-3/TRBV12-4; clone_size: .; cdr3_aa: CASYVGHGTGSYGYTF; cdr3_nt: TGTGCCAGCTACGTGGGACACGGGACAGGGAGTTATGGCTACACCTTC
d_call: .; j_call: TRBJ2-2; v_call: TRBV7-9; clone_size: .; cdr3_aa: CASSLDAGPGELFF; cdr3_nt: TGTGCCAGCAGCTTAGACGCGGGGCCCGGGGAGCTGTTTTTT
d_call: .; j_call: TRBJ1-6; v_call: TRBV30; clone_size: few; cdr3_aa: CAWSQNSPLHF; cdr3_nt: TGTGCCTGGAGTCAAAATTCACCCCTCCACTTT
d_call: TRBD2; j_call: TRBJ2-3; v_call: TRBV9; clone_size: .; cdr3_aa: CASSPSGTPDTQYF; cdr3_nt: TGTGCCAGCAGCCCCAGCGGGACCCCAGATACGCAGTATTTT
d_call: .; j_call: TRBJ2-7; v_call: TRBV4-2; clone_size: few; cdr3_aa: CASSQGVRKAQIYEQYF; cdr3_nt: TGTGCCAGCAGCCAAGGTGTCAGAAAGGCCCAAATCTACGAGCAGTACTTC
d_call: .; j_call: TRBJ1-2; v_call: TRBV6-5; clone_size: .; cdr3_aa: CASSYSSGLDGYTF; cdr3_nt: TGTGCCAGCAGTTACAGTTCAGGGCTGGATGGCTACACCTTC